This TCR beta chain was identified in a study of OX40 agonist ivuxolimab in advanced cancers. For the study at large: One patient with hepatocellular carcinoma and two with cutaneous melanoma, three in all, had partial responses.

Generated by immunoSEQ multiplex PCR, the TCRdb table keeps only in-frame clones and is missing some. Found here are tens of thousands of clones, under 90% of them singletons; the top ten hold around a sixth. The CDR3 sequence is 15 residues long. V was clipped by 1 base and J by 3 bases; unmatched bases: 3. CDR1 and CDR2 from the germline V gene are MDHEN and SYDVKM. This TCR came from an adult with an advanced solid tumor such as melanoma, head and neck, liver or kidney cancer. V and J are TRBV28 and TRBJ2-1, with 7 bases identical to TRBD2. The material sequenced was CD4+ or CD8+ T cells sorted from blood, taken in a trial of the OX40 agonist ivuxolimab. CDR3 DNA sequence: TGTGCCAGCAGTTTATTTGCGGGGGACTACAATGAGCAGTTCTTC. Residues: CASSLFAGDYNEQFF. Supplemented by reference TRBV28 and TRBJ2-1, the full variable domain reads DVKVTQSSRYLVKRTGEKVFLECVQDMDHENMFWYRQDPGLGLRLIYFSYDVKMKEKGDIPEGYSVSREKKERFSLILESASTNQTSMYLCASSLFAGDYNEQFFGPGTRLTVL.